The 27 T cell receptor beta chains below come from one sample, sequenced in a study of T cells in localized non-small cell lung cancer. Profiled with immunoSEQ multiplex PCR; TCRdb holds only in-frame clones, not every one. The sample holds about 56,000 clones; more than 80% are singletons and the top ten take roughly 5.5%. This specimen consisted of peripheral blood, obtained before any cancer treatment. All receptors come from a woman between 35 and 70 years old with stage I lung adenocarcinoma.

CDR3 loop: CASTQPPRTEQFF. The DNA of the CDR3 is TGTGCCAGCACCCAACCCCCCCGGACTGAGCAGTTCTTC. The V gene is TRBV28, the J gene TRBJ2-1; D is unresolved. The CDR3 spans 13 residues. V was trimmed by 7 bases and J by 9 bases, leaving 16 bases between them. CDR1 is MDHEN and CDR2 is SYDVKM in the germline V gene.

The chain carries TRBV7-2 and TRBJ1-2; tentatively, D is TRBD1 (6 bases). The CDR3 consists of 17 residues. V was cut by 0 bases and J by 4 bases, with 18 bases left in between. Per the germline V gene, CDR1 is SGHTA and CDR2 is FQGNSA. CDR3 DNA sequence: TGTGCCAGCAGCTTAGCCATGTACCAGGGGAGGTTCTATGGCTACACCTTC. It is translated as CASSLAMYQGRFYGYTF.

This chain links TRBV29-1 with TRBJ1-2, with a weak D call TRBD1 (5 bases). V was trimmed by 4 bases and J by 5 bases, leaving 14 bases between them. Per the germline V gene, CDR1 is SQVTM and CDR2 is ANQGSEA. The CDR3 covers 13 residues. This CDR3 is CSVVSWGFYGYTF. The CDR3 DNA reads TGCAGCGTTGTTTCGTGGGGCTTTTATGGCTACACCTTC.

The chain carries TRBV7-8 and TRBJ2-5, with TRBD2 identical over 11 bases. V shed 5 bases and J 4 bases; nucleotides not matched to a gene: 6. Per the germline V gene, CDR1 is SGHVS and CDR2 is FQNEAQ. The CDR3 extends over 15 amino acids. Written as DNA, the CDR3 is TGTGCCAGCAGCCTTAGCGGGGGGGCCGTAGAGACCCAGTACTTC. As protein: CASSLSGGAVETQYF. The full variable domain, with the rest looked up from reference TRBV7-8 and TRBJ2-5, is GAGVSQSPRYKVAKRGQDVALRCDPISGHVSLFWYQQALGQGPEFLTYFQNEAQLDKSGLPSDRFFAERPEGSVSTLKIQRTQQEDSAVYLCASSLSGGAVETQYFGPGTRLLVL.

V usage is TRBV2 and J usage is TRBJ2-7; D is uncertain. The length of the CDR3 is 11 residues. The germline V and J ends were trimmed by 6 bases and 9 bases, with 12 bases remaining between them. Germline loops: CDR1 SNHLY, CDR2 FYNNEI. The CDR3 loop reads CASRLTPRQYF. The CDR3 DNA follows: TGTGCCAGCAGGTTGACACCGCGGCAGTACTTC.

The chain employs TRBV5-1 and TRBJ2-7, with TRBD2 matching over 12 bases. In germline, CDR1 is SGHRS, CDR2 YFSETQ. Trimming cost V 5 bases and J 5 bases; bases outside gene matches: 11. The CDR3 totals 16 residues. CDR3 sequence reads: CASREASGGAKDEQYF. The CDR3 region has the DNA TGCGCCAGCAGGGAGGCTAGCGGGGGGGCTAAGGACGAGCAGTACTTC. Based on the CDR3 plus reference TRBV5-1 and TRBJ2-7, the full variable domain is KAGVTQTPRYLIKTRGQQVTLSCSPISGHRSVSWYQQTPGQGLQFLFEYFSETQRNKGNFPGRFSGRQFSNSRSEMNVSTLELGDSALYLCASREASGGAKDEQYFGPGTRLTVT.

The CDR3 nucleotides are TGTGCCAGCAGTTACAGCGGGTTAGAGACCCAGTACTTC. This gives the protein CASSYSGLETQYF. This rearrangement joins TRBV6-5 to TRBJ2-5, with D perhaps matching TRBD2 (6 bases). The CDR3 is 13 amino acids. V dropped 2 bases and J dropped 4 bases, with 8 bases sitting between them. The V gene's germline CDR1 is MNHEY and CDR2 SVGAGI.

The chain joins TRBV2 to TRBJ1-6; D is uncertain. Deletions cut 6 bases from V and 5 bases from J, with 14 bases between. Germline assignment: CDR1 SNHLY and CDR2 FYNNEI. This CDR3 spans 15 amino acids. The CDR3 here is CASREGRENNSPLHF. CDR3 coding DNA: TGTGCCAGCAGAGAGGGTAGGGAGAATAATTCACCCCTCCACTTT.

The V and J genes are TRBV29-1 and TRBJ2-3; TRBD1 agrees at 7 bases. The junction had 7 bases not matched to a gene; V was cut back by 6 bases and J by 1 base. There are 14 residues in the CDR3. Per the germline V gene, CDR1 is SQVTM and CDR2 is ANQGSEA. This CDR3 is CSVQGQSRTDTQYF. DNA for the CDR3: TGCAGCGTCCAGGGACAGTCCCGCACAGATACGCAGTATTTT.

This chain uses TRBV19 with TRBJ2-2, with 7 positions matching TRBD1. The V segment lost 5 bases and the J segment 6 bases; nucleotides outside the gene matches: 9. Looked up from germline, CDR1 is LNHDA and CDR2 is SQIVND (reference sequence). The CDR3 is 15 amino acids. This chain's CDR3 is CASSGARGTAGELFF. In DNA, the CDR3 is TGTGCCAGTAGTGGAGCCAGGGGGACCGCCGGGGAGCTGTTTTTT. Full variable domain (rest looked up from reference TRBV19 and TRBJ2-2): DGGITQSPKYLFRKEGQNVTLSCEQNLNHDAMYWYRQDPGQGLRLIYYSQIVNDFQKGDIAEGYSVSREKKESFPLTVTSAQKNPTAFYLCASSGARGTAGELFFGEGSRLTVL.

The genes are TRBV2 and TRBJ2-2, with D hard to call. The CDR3 has 13 residues. Germline V gives CDR1 SNHLY, CDR2 FYNNEI. With 2 bases removed from V and 6 bases from J, the gap between germline ends came to 7 bases. The CDR3 nucleotides are TGTGCCAGCAGTGAAACCCGGGCCGGGGAGCTGTTTTTT. Protein sequence: CASSETRAGELFF.

The gene calls are TRBV19 and TRBJ2-7; D is perhaps TRBD1 (6 bases). The V and J ends lost 4 bases and 5 bases respectively, with 15 bases between them. Germline V CDR1 and CDR2: LNHDA, SQIVND (reference sequence). CDR3 length: 14 residues. The CDR3 loop reads CASSTRGIWDEQYF. The DNA of the CDR3 is TGTGCCAGTAGTACCAGGGGAATTTGGGACGAGCAGTACTTC. Filled out from reference TRBV19 and TRBJ2-7, the complete variable domain reads DGGITQSPKYLFRKEGQNVTLSCEQNLNHDAMYWYRQDPGQGLRLIYYSQIVNDFQKGDIAEGYSVSREKKESFPLTVTSAQKNPTAFYLCASSTRGIWDEQYFGPGTRLTVT.

The chain uses TRBV7-2 and TRBJ1-2, with 7 positions matching TRBD1. Germline-derived CDR1 and CDR2 are SGHTA and FQGNSA. CDR3 length equals 13 residues. V shed 3 bases and J 8 bases; nucleotides not matched to a gene: 6. CDR3 region: CASSFRQGGGYTF. The CDR3 nucleotides read TGTGCCAGCAGCTTCAGGCAGGGGGGAGGCTACACCTTC.

This clone was detected a few times. The J gene is TRBJ1-6, the V gene TRBV30, with a tentative D call TRBD1 (5 bases). The CDR3 contains 15 residues. Trimming left V 2 bases short and J 7 bases short, with 15 bases between. The V gene's germline CDR1 is GTSNPN and CDR2 SVGIG (reference sequence). The CDR3 nucleotides read TGTGCCTGGAGTCTACGCCAGGGTTACAATTCACCCCTCCACTTT. It yields the protein CAWSLRQGYNSPLHF.

This sequence joins TRBV7-3 and TRBJ1-3, with D unclear. The CDR3 spans 15 residues. V shed 5 bases and J shed 0 bases, with 11 bases lying between them. Looked up from germline, CDR1 is SGHTA and CDR2 is FQGTGA. The CDR3 DNA reads as TGTGCCAGCAGCCGGGAAGGTTTCTCTGGAAACACCATATATTTT. This gives the protein CASSREGFSGNTIYF. Full variable domain (remainder filled in from reference TRBV7-3 and TRBJ1-3): GAGVSQTPSNKVTEKGKYVELRCDPISGHTALYWYRQSLGQGPEFLIYFQGTGAADDSGLPNDRFFAVRPEGSVSTLKIQRTERGDSAVYLCASSREGFSGNTIYFGEGSWLTVV.

The chain has TRBV7-9 and TRBJ2-3, with 8 positions matching TRBD2. This CDR3 has 15 amino acids. CDR1 and CDR2 from the germline V gene are SEHNR and FQNEAQ (reference sequence). V lost 5 bases and J lost 6; bases outside the gene matches: 10. CDR3 loop: CASSVGTPGGDTQYF. As DNA, the CDR3 is TGTGCCAGCAGCGTCGGGACTCCGGGAGGGGATACGCAGTATTTT. The variable domain in full, completed from reference TRBV7-9 and TRBJ2-3, reads DTGVSQNPRHKITKRGQNVTFRCDPISEHNRLYWYRQTLGQGPEFLTYFQNEAQLEKSRLLSDRFSAERPKGSFSTLEIQRTEQGDSAMYLCASSVGTPGGDTQYFGPGTRLTVL.

This clone has more than one count but fewer than ten. This chain uses TRBV5-1 with TRBJ1-2; possibly TRBD1 for D (5 bases). Germline CDR1 is SGHRS and CDR2 is YFSETQ. CDR3 length: 15 residues. Trimming left V 3 bases short and J 4 bases short, with 16 bases between. The CDR3 region is CASSSDVRGGYGYTF. Written as DNA, the CDR3 is TGCGCCAGCAGCTCCGATGTCCGGGGGGGCTATGGCTACACCTTC.

V is TRBV4-3 and J is TRBJ2-6; TRBD1 is a possible D gene (5 bases). The V and J ends lost 0 bases and 1 base respectively, with 7 bases between them. The CDR3 consists of 16 residues. Germline V gene data show CDR1 as LGHNA and CDR2 as YSLEER. The CDR3 region has the DNA TGCGCCAGCAGCCAAGATAAGGGGTCTGGGGCCAACGTCCTGACTTTC. It is translated as CASSQDKGSGANVLTF.

Written as DNA, the CDR3 is TGTGCCAGCAGTCCCGGGCCCCTGAACACTGAAGCTTTCTTT. It encodes CASSPGPLNTEAFF. The J gene is TRBJ1-1, the V gene TRBV5-4; D call uncertain. Germline V gives CDR1 SGHNT, CDR2 YYREEE (reference sequence). V dropped 5 bases and J dropped 0 bases, with 11 bases sitting between them. This CDR3 contains 14 residues.

The gene calls are TRBV28 and TRBJ2-5, with 12 positions matching TRBD2. With V trimmed by 6 bases and J by 4 bases, 18 bases remained unmatched. CDR1 and CDR2 from the germline V gene are MDHEN and SYDVKM. The CDR3 runs 19 residues. CDR3 nucleotide sequence: TGTGCCAGCAGCGCCCTCACTAGCGGGGGGCCCCAGCCGTCAGAGACCCAGTACTTC. It yields the protein CASSALTSGGPQPSETQYF.

The genes are TRBV25-1 and TRBJ1-2; D is undetermined. The germline gives CDR1 MGHDK, CDR2 SYGVNS. CDR3 size: 14 residues. V shed 1 base and J shed 4 bases, with 10 bases lying between them. CDR3 bases: TGTGCCAGCAGTGAATTCGTCGCCCCCTATGGCTACACCTTC. Amino acid sequence: CASSEFVAPYGYTF.

This clone has only a few counts. This chain uses TRBV5-6 with TRBJ2-7, with a weak D call TRBD2 (6 bases). Germline V gene sequence: CDR1 SGHDT, CDR2 YYEEEE. The CDR3 sequence is 16 residues long. Trimming took 3 bases from V and 3 from J, leaving 19 bases between them. CDR3 coding DNA: TGTGCCAGCAGCTCGCATATCCGACTAGTTAGCTACGAGCAGTACTTC. The encoded protein is CASSSHIRLVSYEQYF.

The chain uses TRBV7-9 and TRBJ2-5, with TRBD1 identical over 7 bases. V lost 5 bases, J lost 7 bases, and 10 bases stayed unmatched. This CDR3 contains 14 residues. The germline V gene has CDR1 SEHNR and CDR2 FQNEAQ (reference sequence). CDR3 nucleotides: TGTGCCAGCAGCCCACAGGGGTCCCTAGGGACCCAGTACTTC. The encoded protein is CASSPQGSLGTQYF.

The V gene is TRBV10-3, the J gene TRBJ2-3; no reliable D call. CDR1 is ENHRY, CDR2 SYGVKD, per germline. V was cut by 3 bases and J by 1 base, with 5 bases left in between. The CDR3 is 13 amino acids. This CDR3 reads CAISDSGTDTQYF. As DNA, the CDR3 is TGTGCCATCAGTGATTCCGGCACAGATACGCAGTATTTT.

The chain employs TRBV29-1 and TRBJ2-1, with 10 positions matching TRBD1. The V segment lost 1 base and the J segment 6 bases; nucleotides outside the gene matches: 9. The germline gives CDR1 SQVTM, CDR2 ANQGSEA. There are 16 residues in the CDR3. The CDR3 here is CSVEGGATGGFNEQFF. Here the CDR3 DNA reads TGCAGCGTTGAAGGGGGAGCGACAGGGGGCTTCAATGAGCAGTTCTTC.

Written as DNA, the CDR3 is TGTGCCAGCAGCTTAGAGGCCGGGACCGTCAACACCGGGGAGCTGTTTTTT. Translating gives CASSLEAGTVNTGELFF. This rearrangement joins TRBV11-3 to TRBJ2-2; D may match TRBD1 or TRBD2 (5 bases each). Germline lookup yields CDR1 SGHNT and CDR2 YENEEA. V was trimmed by 0 bases and J by 2 bases, leaving 13 bases between them. The CDR3 has 17 amino acids.

The chain couples TRBV30 to TRBJ1-3, with D possibly matching TRBD1 (6 bases). Per the germline V gene, CDR1 is GTSNPN and CDR2 is SVGIG (reference sequence). The V and J ends lost 2 bases and 4 bases respectively, with 12 bases between them. This CDR3 has 14 amino acids. CDR3 region: CAWSTTGTGNTIYF. The CDR3 DNA sequence: TGTGCCTGGAGTACCACTGGGACAGGAAACACCATATATTTT.